The rows below give T cell receptor beta chains drawn from one sample of a study of cytomegalovirus exposure and HLA in healthy donors. Only in-frame clones appear in the TCRdb table, and some are missing; sequencing was by immunoSEQ multiplex PCR. The table has 100,000 to 150,000 clones, approximately 84% seen once. Specimen: PBMCs. The receptors originated from a boy aged 2-15 years in good health and CMV-seronegative. Both conserved end residues are trimmed from each CDR3. A D gene is named only where the DNA matches it firmly. Clone size, where shown, is once, few, many, or a class for clones that have expanded.

ASGQGSYNEQF 11 TRBJ2-1 TRBV7-2 - -
ATGKDGSYEQY 11 TRBJ2-7 TRBV30 - -
AWSVDAGETQY 11 TRBJ2-3 TRBV30 - TRBD2
ASREWGPGDYGYT 13 TRBJ1-2 TRBV6-5 few -
ASSQDPPGLAPNEQF 15 TRBJ2-1 TRBV4-3 once TRBD2
ASSRGALGTDYGYT 14 TRBJ1-2 TRBV7-2 - -
ASSSSASSYNEQF 13 TRBJ2-1 TRBV7-3 - -
ASSLPSYEQY 10 TRBJ2-7 TRBV7-9 - -
ASSPGQGGYNEQF 13 TRBJ2-1 TRBV5-1 - TRBD1
AISEEGTHQPQH 12 TRBJ1-5 TRBV10-3 - -
ASSSRLVGYEQY 12 - TRBV7-2 - -
ASSPGQVTTNEKLF 14 TRBJ1-4 TRBV9 - TRBD1
ATSRDAGATGELF 13 TRBJ2-2 TRBV15 - -
ASSLGTASSGNTIY 14 TRBJ1-3 TRBV18 few TRBD1
ASSLGEAGATNEKLF 15 TRBJ1-4 TRBV7-9 - -
AWNPTGAEADTQY 13 TRBJ2-3 TRBV30 - TRBD1
ASSPTTSGGTYEQY 14 TRBJ2-7 TRBV28 - TRBD2
ASSQVGQGSTEAF 13 TRBJ1-1 TRBV4-1 - -
ASASSSYNEQF 11 TRBJ2-1 TRBV27 - -
RVFSSYNEQF 10 TRBJ2-1 TRBV29-1 - -
ASSFIAGVRTGELF 14 TRBJ2-2 TRBV7-8 few TRBD2
ASSEAFWTESNTEAF 15 TRBJ1-1 TRBV6-1 - -
ASSGRNTEAF 10 TRBJ1-1 TRBV2 - -
ASSQDGRGGNNEQF 14 TRBJ2-1 TRBV4-2 - TRBD2
ASRPSRQGAYGYT 13 TRBJ1-2 TRBV19 - TRBD1
ASSLRTGTNGYT 12 TRBJ1-2 TRBV9 - TRBD1
ASSVSDGANVLT 12 TRBJ2-6 TRBV2 - -
ASSEGYRTSGNTIY 14 TRBJ1-3 TRBV2 - -
ASSVKGQGFNTEAF 14 TRBJ1-1 TRBV21-1 - -
AWSPTRQGGYT 11 TRBJ1-2 TRBV30 once -
ASSSGPGYGNQPQH 14 TRBJ1-5 TRBV5-6 - -
ASSWDSSYEQY 11 TRBJ2-7 TRBV2 - -
ASNPAGGAYNEQF 13 TRBJ2-1 TRBV9 - TRBD2
ASSPGLHYGYT 11 TRBJ1-2 TRBV6-5 - -
AWRWGQGTDTQY 12 TRBJ2-3 TRBV30 - TRBD1
ASSIRGRNTEAF 12 TRBJ1-1 TRBV19 - -
ASSFGILYGYT 11 TRBJ1-2 TRBV11-2 - -
ASRTAIVANQPQH 13 TRBJ1-5 TRBV19 - -
ASSIGLRGGYT 11 TRBJ1-2 TRBV19 - -
AWRGDRFGYT 10 TRBJ1-2 TRBV30 - TRBD1
ASSLAQGSQFYGYT 14 TRBJ1-2 TRBV7-9 - -